These 15 T cell receptor beta chains share one sample of origin, sequenced in a study of T cells in Graves' hyperthyroidism and ophthalmopathy. Researchers amplified the TCR beta CDR3 regions from RNA transcripts. A first-round RT-PCR of the TCR CDR3 used the HTBI primer set. Using its own MiXCR run on the multiplex PCR reads, TCRdb lists one record per CDR3 protein. The data contain under 800,000 distinct CDR3 sequences, about 14% of them singletons. Sample: blood. The receptor set was obtained from a young woman with Graves' hyperthyroidism.

This clonotype was seen more than once but under ten times. In nucleotides, the CDR3 is TGCGCCAGCAGCCTGACAGGGACTAGACCCTCTGGAAACACCATATATTTT. Amino acids: CASSLTGTRPSGNTIYF. The chain recombines TRBV4-1 with TRBJ1-3; 7 nucleotides match TRBD1. The J segment lost 0 bases and the V segment lost 4 bases, leaving 9 bases of the junction unmatched. CDR1 is MGHRA, CDR2 YSYEKL, per germline. There are 17 residues in the CDR3.

This clonotype was picked up many times. The chain carries TRBV10-3 and TRBJ2-5; 8 bases align to TRBD2. Trimming at V came to 3 bases and at J to 1 base, leaving 7 bases not matched to a gene. Germline values: CDR1 ENHRY, CDR2 SYGVKD. This CDR3 spans 16 amino acids. CDR3 coding DNA: TGTGCCATCAGTGATAGTTGGACTAGCTCCCAAGAGACCCAGTACTTC. Amino acids: CAISDSWTSSQETQYF.

This clonotype has only a few counts. The chain carries TRBV20-1 and TRBJ1-6, with 10 bases aligning to TRBD1. With 3 bases clipped from V and 9 bases from J, the junction kept 5 bases outside the gene matches. Germline V lookup: CDR1 DFQATT, CDR2 SNEGSKA (reference sequence). The CDR3 is 14 residues long. The DNA for the CDR3 is TGCAGTGCTAGCCCTGGGACAGGGGTTTCACCCCTCCACTTT. It yields the protein CSASPGTGVSPLHF.

The chain links TRBV20-1 to TRBJ1-6; tentative D call: TRBD1 (6 bases). The germline V gene has CDR1 DFQATT and CDR2 SNEGSKA (reference sequence). V was pared by 3 bases and J by 10 bases, with 22 bases between. CDR3 length: 16 residues. CDR3 region: CSARGGGQITVSPLHF. CDR3 coding DNA: TGCAGTGCTAGGGGCGGAGGACAGATTACTGTGTCACCCCTCCACTTT.

In its sample, this clonotype was seen many times. This chain joins TRBV5-6 and TRBJ2-2; no definite D call. Germline CDR1 SGHDT, CDR2 YYEEEE. The V end was cut by 4 bases, the J end by 0 bases, with 7 bases between. The CDR3 runs to 14 residues. The CDR3 DNA is TGTGCCAGCAGCACCGATCCGAACACCGGGGAGCTGTTTTTT. Residues: CASSTDPNTGELFF.

Many counts were recorded for this clonotype. The chain recombines TRBV7-9 with TRBJ2-7; either TRBD1 or TRBD2 may fit D (5 bases each). The CDR3 spans 16 residues. Germline V CDR1 and CDR2: SEHNR, FQNEAQ (reference sequence). Trimming left V 1 base short and J 5 bases short, with 18 bases between. CDR3 in amino acids: CASSLGIRDPEDEQYF. CDR3 in DNA: TGTGCCAGCAGCTTAGGTATTAGGGACCCCGAGGACGAGCAGTACTTC.

Ten or more counts support this clonotype. The rearrangement links TRBV30 to TRBJ1-2, with D unresolved. The CDR3 length is 13 residues. Germline V CDR1 and CDR2: GTSNPN, SVGIG (reference sequence). The V and J ends lost 1 base and 4 bases respectively, with 10 bases between them. The CDR3 sequence: CAWSAQTIYGYTF. The CDR3 coding sequence is TGTGCCTGGAGTGCACAGACGATCTATGGCTACACCTTC.

This clonotype was observed many times. This rearrangement joins TRBV2 to TRBJ2-7; the D is unclear. The CDR3 is 14 amino acids. Germline V gives CDR1 SNHLY, CDR2 FYNNEI. V lost 2 bases to trimming and J lost 2 bases, with 10 bases between them. CDR3 loop: CASSESGFPYEQYF. DNA for the CDR3: TGTGCCAGCAGTGAATCAGGTTTCCCCTACGAGCAGTACTTC.

This clonotype occurred many times. The chain carries TRBV20-1 and TRBJ2-3; 11 positions match TRBD2. With 6 bases clipped from V and 5 bases from J, the junction kept 10 bases outside the gene matches. This CDR3 has 15 residues. The germline gives CDR1 DFQATT, CDR2 SNEGSKA (reference sequence). CDR3 sequence (DNA): TGCAGTGCATACCTACTAGCGGGAGTCCGAGATACGCAGTATTTT. Translating gives CSAYLLAGVRDTQYF.

This clonotype was counted at least ten times. The chain is built from TRBV29-1 and TRBJ2-1; 14 bases line up with TRBD2. The trim removed 7 bases at V and 6 bases at J, leaving 5 bases unmatched. The germline CDR1 and CDR2 sequences are SQVTM and ANQGSEA. This CDR3 has 14 amino acids. DNA for the CDR3: TGCAGCGCCCTGGGGACTAGCGGGAGCAATGAGCAGTTCTTC. Translating gives CSALGTSGSNEQFF.

This clonotype was recorded many times. The chain recombines TRBV7-3 with TRBJ2-1, with 7 bases fitting TRBD2. Germline V gives CDR1 SGHTA, CDR2 FQGTGA. The CDR3 sequence is 15 residues long. V lost 4 bases, J lost 5 bases, and 8 bases stayed unmatched. In DNA form, the CDR3 reads TGTGCCAGCAGCTCATCTTACGGGACTAACAATGAGCAGTTCTTC. It translates to CASSSSYGTNNEQFF.

This clonotype appeared a few times. DNA for the CDR3: TGCGCCAGCAGCCGAAGTAGACTAGCGGAGAACAATGAGCAGTTCTTC. It translates to CASSRSRLAENNEQFF. The chain joins TRBV4-1 to TRBJ2-1; 9 nucleotides match TRBD2. Looked up from germline, CDR1 is MGHRA and CDR2 is YSYEKL. Trimming at V came to 4 bases and at J to 5 bases, leaving 9 bases not matched to a gene. The CDR3 extends over 16 amino acids.

This clonotype was recorded many times. V is TRBV11-2 and J is TRBJ2-5, with 10 bases lining up with TRBD2. The V and J ends lost 4 bases and 5 bases, in that order; junction bases with no gene match: 4. The CDR3 extends over 14 amino acids. Germline V CDR1 and CDR2: SGHAT, FQNNGV. CDR3 protein: CASSWTSGVETQYF. The CDR3, as DNA: TGTGCCAGCAGCTGGACTAGCGGCGTGGAGACCCAGTACTTC.

In this sample, this clonotype turned up many times. The chain is built from TRBV20-1 and TRBJ1-1; D possibly corresponds to TRBD1 (6 bases). The CDR3 loop spans 13 amino acids. Germline CDR1 is DFQATT and CDR2 is SNEGSKA (reference sequence). V was pared by 6 bases and J by 1 base, with 12 bases between. CDR3 nucleotide sequence: TGCAGTGCATCCGGGGGGCCGAACACTGAAGCTTTCTTT. Its protein product is CSASGGPNTEAFF.

This clonotype came up a few times. The chain joins TRBV3-1 to TRBJ2-2; TRBD1 matches at 11 bases. From germline, CDR1 is LGHDT and CDR2 YNNKEL (reference sequence). J lost 1 base, V lost 4 bases, and 8 bases had no gene match. This CDR3 is built from 18 residues. CDR3 region: CASSPWTGGRRNTGELFF. The DNA for the CDR3 is TGTGCCAGCAGCCCTTGGACAGGGGGCAGGCGGAACACCGGGGAGCTGTTTTTT.